These 14 T cell receptor beta chains were all obtained from the same sample, sequenced in a study of T cells in Graves' hyperthyroidism and ophthalmopathy. Researchers took RNA transcripts and amplified the TCR beta CDR3 regions from them. HTBI primers were employed in a first-round RT-PCR of the TCR CDR3. TCRdb recomputed calls from the multiplex PCR reads with MiXCR, one row per CDR3 protein. The table includes about 570,000 distinct CDR3 sequences, roughly 50% detected once. Material for sequencing was peripheral blood or thyroid tissue (not recorded which). The receptor source for this set is an adult woman with Graves' disease, either hyperthyroidism or ophthalmopathy (not recorded which).

The chain couples TRBV7-2 to TRBJ2-5, with TRBD2 matching 11 bases. V lost 2 bases, J lost 2 bases, and 7 bases stayed unmatched. Germline-derived CDR1 and CDR2 are SGHTA and FQGNSA. The CDR3 sequence is 17 residues long. CDR3 loop: CASSLKELAGGQETQYF. The CDR3 DNA follows: TGTGCCAGCAGCTTAAAAGAGCTAGCGGGAGGACAAGAGACCCAGTACTTC.

V gene TRBV24-1 combines with J gene TRBJ1-2, with D unresolved. Germline V CDR1 and CDR2: KGHDR, SFDVKD. The CDR3 has 17 amino acids. V was shortened by 2 bases and J by 3 bases, with 18 bases between the two germline ends. CDR3 nucleotide sequence: TGTGCCACCAGTGATTCCTCACTGGGTGGGGAGGACTATGGCTACACCTTC. It yields the protein CATSDSSLGGEDYGYTF.

This clonotype showed up just a few times. J is TRBJ2-7 and V is TRBV10-3; D is uncertain. The CDR3 is 12 residues long. Germline CDR1 ENHRY, CDR2 SYGVKD. V lost 2 bases and J 4 bases, leaving 6 bases between the germline ends. The DNA for the CDR3 is TGTGCCATCAGTGAGATGGAATACGAGCAGTACTTC. Protein product: CAISEMEYEQYF.

This clonotype was picked up many times. The gene calls are TRBV28 and TRBJ1-2; TRBD1 matches 9 bases. With V trimmed by 3 bases and J by 6 bases, 8 bases remained unmatched. This CDR3 is 15 amino acids long. From germline, CDR1 is MDHEN and CDR2 SYDVKM. The CDR3 is CASSLGTGRRHGYTF. DNA of the CDR3: TGTGCCAGCAGTTTGGGGACAGGGCGACGTCATGGCTACACCTTC.

This clonotype has more than one count but fewer than ten. This chain links TRBV29-1 with TRBJ1-1, with TRBD1 matching 7 bases. The germline V gene encodes CDR1 SQVTM and CDR2 ANQGSEA. This CDR3 is 11 amino acids long. Germline trimming cut 3 bases from V and 11 bases from J; bases unmatched to any gene: 6. The CDR3 DNA follows: TGCAGCGTTGAGCAGGGGGAGCGGGCTTTCTTT. It yields the protein CSVEQGERAFF. The full variable domain, completed using reference TRBV29-1 and TRBJ1-1, is SAVISQKPSRDICQRGTSLTIQCQVDSQVTMMFWYRQQPGQSLTLIATANQGSEATYESGFVIDKFPISRPNLTFSTLTVSNMSPEDSSIYLCSVEQGERAFFGQGTRLTVV.

The chain uses TRBV20-1 and TRBJ1-4; D not resolved. CDR1 DFQATT and CDR2 SNEGSKA come from the germline V gene (reference sequence). Trimming cost V 5 bases and J 7 bases, with 14 bases left between them. The CDR3 extends over 13 amino acids. CDR3 in amino acids: CSAAGANIEKLFF. In DNA form, the CDR3 reads TGCAGTGCTGCAGGAGCGAATATTGAAAAACTGTTTTTT.

The chain employs TRBV5-1 and TRBJ1-2; D may be TRBD1 (5 bases). The CDR3 extends over 15 amino acids. Germline values: CDR1 SGHRS, CDR2 YFSETQ. V was clipped by 0 bases and J by 8 bases, with 17 bases between them. The CDR3 region is CASSLAGSQGGGYTF. CDR3 in DNA: TGCGCCAGCAGCTTGGCCGGGTCGCAGGGTGGGGGCTACACCTTC.

This clonotype was observed at least ten times. This chain connects TRBV7-3 to TRBJ1-4; TRBD1 is a possible D gene (5 bases). This CDR3 has 19 residues. The V end was cut by 0 bases, the J end by 3 bases, with 20 bases between. Germline CDR1 SGHTA, CDR2 FQGTGA. CDR3 residues: CASSLTSGRVEDPNEKLFF. The CDR3 DNA reads as TGTGCCAGCAGCTTAACGTCGGGGCGGGTGGAGGACCCTAATGAAAAACTGTTTTTT.

This clonotype came up many times. The gene calls are TRBV4-1 and TRBJ2-2; D is possibly TRBD2 (6 bases). The CDR3 extends over 16 amino acids. V was pared by 3 bases and J by 0 bases, with 11 bases between. Germline V lookup: CDR1 MGHRA, CDR2 YSYEKL. The CDR3 region is CASSQNSGSNTGELFF. CDR3 nucleotide sequence: TGCGCCAGCAGCCAGAATAGCGGCTCGAACACCGGGGAGCTGTTTTTT.

The CDR3 protein is CSAQTGGFNSPLHF. CDR3 sequence (DNA): TGCAGCGCCCAGACAGGGGGTTTTAATTCACCCCTCCACTTT. The chain recombines TRBV29-1 with TRBJ1-6, with 9 bases identical to TRBD1. The V gene end was trimmed by 7 bases and the J gene end by 6 bases; junction bases not matched to a gene: 7. The germline V gene has CDR1 SQVTM and CDR2 ANQGSEA. The CDR3 runs 14 residues.

The chain uses TRBV2 and TRBJ1-2; weak D call: TRBD1 (6 bases). The germline gives CDR1 SNHLY, CDR2 FYNNEI. Trimming took off 8 bases at V and 7 bases at J, with 14 bases between the two ends. There are 12 residues in the CDR3. The DNA for the CDR3 is TGTGCCAGCGGAGGGGGGATAGGTGGCTACACCTTC. Translated, it gives CASGGGIGGYTF.

The chain recombines TRBV12-3 or TRBV12-4 with TRBJ2-7; no definite D call. V dropped 8 bases and J dropped 2 bases, with 13 bases sitting between them. The CDR3 covers 13 residues. In nucleotides, the CDR3 is TGTGCCAGCGGTCGTTACAAAACCTACGAGCAGTACTTC. Translating it yields CASGRYKTYEQYF.

This clonotype was detected ten times or more. CDR3 bases: TGTGCCAGCAGCTTGTACCCAGGGGGCGATGAGCAGTACTTC. This encodes CASSLYPGGDEQYF. The rearrangement joins TRBV5-6 to TRBJ2-7; 8 positions match TRBD1. Looked up from germline, CDR1 is SGHDT and CDR2 is YYEEEE. The CDR3 consists of 14 residues. Unmatched junction bases numbered 7, after V lost 1 base and J lost 7 bases.

The genes are TRBV7-9 and TRBJ2-7; possible D gene TRBD1, 6 bases. The CDR3 runs to 15 residues. The germline V and J ends were trimmed by 0 bases and 7 bases, with 16 bases remaining between them. CDR1 SEHNR and CDR2 FQNEAQ come from the germline V gene (reference sequence). The CDR3 protein is CASSLAGGQGMEQYF. Written as DNA, the CDR3 is TGTGCCAGCAGCTTAGCCGGCGGGCAGGGGATGGAGCAGTACTTC.